The clone carrying this TCR beta chain was seen a few times. TCRdb keeps only in-frame clones here, not all; method: immunoSEQ multiplex PCR. This sample has about 76,000 clones, with 80% to 90% found just once. The sample is drawn from a study of technical replicates of blood from a few donors. The CDR3 is 14 residues long. Germline trimming cut 5 bases from V and 9 bases from J; bases unmatched to any gene: 12. The germline CDR1 and CDR2 sequences are SGHRS and YFSETQ. This TCR was sampled from a human donor in good health. Some clones in this sample may be carry-over from other donors' samples. Sequences were obtained from PBMCs. V usage is TRBV5-1 and J usage is TRBJ1-2, with 8 bases that match TRBD1. CDR3 sequence: CASSQGAMTGSYTF. The CDR3 DNA sequence: TGCGCCAGCAGTCAGGGGGCTATGACGGGTAGCTACACCTTC.